This T cell receptor beta chain was retrieved from a study of glioma-infiltrating T cells after dendritic cell vaccination. Germline V gives CDR1 SGHNT, CDR2 YYREEE (reference sequence). This CDR3 is built from 15 residues. Trimming removed 4 bases at V and 5 bases at J, with 13 bases between. The primer mix had 60 V beta and 13 J beta primers. Profiling relied on immunoSEQ multiplex PCR, and the TCRdb table lists in-frame clones only, not all of them. This sample has tens of thousands of clones; 83% occur once, and the top ten carry less than 7.5%. The time point is: after dendritic cell vaccination, including at tumor progression/relapse.

This specimen was blood, taken after dendritic cell vaccination. The chain combines TRBV5-4 with TRBJ1-6; D not resolved. The sequence derives from a human donor with glioblastoma. The CDR3 loop is CASSDPGGNNSPLHF. The CDR3 nucleotides are TGTGCCAGCAGCGACCCAGGAGGGAATAATTCACCCCTCCACTTT.